One sample yielded the 30 T cell receptor beta chains listed below, sequenced in a study of blood T cell repertoires in COVID-19. The method was immunoSEQ multiplex PCR; TCRdb's version includes in-frame clones alone and lacks a portion of them. Here the sample spans more than 250,000 clones, 86% being singletons. Sequenced input: peripheral blood. The source is a young woman who had recovered from COVID-19.

This clone is a singleton in its sample. The V call is TRBV3-1 (or the pseudogene TRBV3-2), the J call TRBJ2-1; D remains ambiguous. The CDR3 has 11 residues. V was trimmed by 4 bases and J by 7 bases, leaving 5 bases between them. Germline V lookup: CDR1 LGHDT, CDR2 YNNKEL (reference sequence). DNA of the CDR3: TGTGCCAGCAGCCTTCGGAATGAGCAGTTCTTC. Translating gives CASSLRNEQFF.

V usage is TRBV27 and J usage is TRBJ1-1; 7 bases match TRBD1. V gave up 6 bases and J gave up 3 bases; unmatched junction bases: 7. The CDR3 consists of 14 residues. Germline assignment: CDR1 MNHEY and CDR2 SMNVEV (reference sequence). The CDR3 bases are TGTGCCAGCAGGGCCGGGACAGTATACACTGAAGCTTTCTTT. Translating it yields CASRAGTVYTEAFF.

This rearrangement joins TRBV4-1 to TRBJ2-7; 8 nucleotides agree with TRBD1. The CDR3 has 14 residues. CDR1 and CDR2 from the germline V gene are MGHRA and YSYEKL. The V segment lost 4 bases and the J segment 0 bases; nucleotides outside the gene matches: 2. The CDR3 DNA reads as TGCGCCAGCAGCCCGGGACAGGACTCCTACGAGCAGTACTTC. The encoded protein is CASSPGQDSYEQYF.

The chain is built from TRBV27 and TRBJ2-7; 7 bases match TRBD2. Germline CDR1 reads MNHEY; CDR2 reads SMNVEV (reference sequence). The CDR3 contains 16 residues. Trimming cost V 1 base and J 4 bases; bases outside gene matches: 10. CDR3 loop: CASSLFLETSIYEQYF. DNA of the CDR3: TGTGCCAGCAGTTTATTTCTTGAGACTAGCATTTACGAGCAGTACTTC.

The chain carries TRBV19 and TRBJ1-1; the match to TRBD1 covers 9 bases. V gave up 6 bases and J gave up 0 bases; unmatched junction bases: 5. This CDR3 contains 15 residues. Germline CDR1 reads LNHDA; CDR2 reads SQIVND (reference sequence). Here the CDR3 DNA reads TGTGCCAGTAGAGCCGGGACAGGGATGAACACTGAAGCTTTCTTT. Encoded protein: CASRAGTGMNTEAFF.

Here the CDR3 DNA reads TGTGCCAGTCACAGGGATGAGAATTCACCCCTCCACTTT. This sequence encodes CASHRDENSPLHF. The chain combines TRBV10-3 with TRBJ1-6; TRBD1 is a possible D gene (6 bases). Germline V lookup: CDR1 ENHRY, CDR2 SYGVKD. CDR3 length equals 13 residues. V was clipped by 10 bases and J by 7 bases, with 14 bases between them.

The J gene is TRBJ2-1, the V gene TRBV2; maybe TRBD2 (6 bases). Germline CDR1 reads SNHLY; CDR2 reads FYNNEI. CDR3 length: 15 residues. V was clipped by 5 bases and J by 0 bases, with 11 bases between them. The CDR3 region is CASSRELSSYNEQFF. The CDR3 DNA sequence: TGTGCCAGCAGTCGGGAGCTAAGCTCCTACAATGAGCAGTTCTTC.

The V call is TRBV12-3 or TRBV12-4, the J call TRBJ1-4; 8 bases are shared with TRBD1. The CDR3 contains 13 residues. The ends lost 4 bases at V and 11 bases at J; junction bases unmatched: 6. Written as DNA, the CDR3 is TGTGCCAGCAGTTCCATACAGGGGGAGAAACTGTTTTTT. It is translated as CASSSIQGEKLFF.

As DNA, the CDR3 is TGTGCCTGGAGTCCAAACAGGTTGAGCTCCTATAATTCACCCCTCCACTTT. Its protein is CAWSPNRLSSYNSPLHF. The rearrangement joins TRBV30 to TRBJ1-6; tentatively, D is TRBD1 (5 bases). The CDR3 runs to 17 residues. Deletions cut 2 bases from V and 0 bases from J, with 14 bases between. Germline values: CDR1 GTSNPN, CDR2 SVGIG (reference sequence).

The rearrangement uses TRBV30 and TRBJ2-1; D might be TRBD2 (5 bases). The germline gives CDR1 GTSNPN, CDR2 SVGIG (reference sequence). There are 12 residues in the CDR3. The germline V and J ends were trimmed by 5 bases and 4 bases, with 9 bases remaining between them. In DNA form, the CDR3 reads TGTGCCTGGGGGCGGGCGTACAATGAGCAGTTCTTC. It specifies CAWGRAYNEQFF. Looking up the rest from reference TRBV30 and TRBJ2-1 gives the full variable domain: SQTIHQWPATLVQPVGSPLSLECTVEGTSNPNLYWYRQAAGRGLQLLFYSVGIGQISSEVPQNLSASRPQDRQFILSSKKLLLSDSGFYLCAWGRAYNEQFFGPGTRLTVL.

V and J are TRBV3-1 (or the pseudogene TRBV3-2) and TRBJ2-7, with a tentative D call TRBD2 (5 bases). Germline-derived CDR1 and CDR2 are LGHDT and YNNKEL (reference sequence). The CDR3 extends over 16 amino acids. Deletions cut 1 base from V and 6 bases from J, with 19 bases between. This chain's CDR3 is CASSQAPIGTGIEQYF. As DNA, the CDR3 is TGTGCCAGCAGCCAAGCCCCGATTGGAACGGGAATCGAGCAGTACTTC.

The chain uses TRBV19 and TRBJ1-6; TRBD1 agrees at 10 bases. This CDR3 has 15 amino acids. After removal of 3 bases from V and 6 bases from J, the junction contained 2 bases not matched to a gene. CDR1 is LNHDA, CDR2 SQIVND, per germline (reference sequence). The CDR3 sequence is CASSMGDRGNSPLHF. The CDR3 DNA reads TGTGCCAGTAGTATGGGGGACAGGGGTAATTCACCCCTCCACTTT.

This clone was seen just once. One junction end does not reproduce the germline sequence, and a read error may be involved. The CDR3 region has the DNA TGTGCCAGCAGAGATGGACAGGGGGCTGAGGCTTTCTTT. It translates to CASRDGQGAEAFF. V gene TRBV6-5 combines with J gene TRBJ1-1; 11 bases fit TRBD1. The CDR3 covers 13 residues. Germline CDR1 MNHEY, CDR2 SVGAGI.

The rearrangement uses TRBV7-9 and TRBJ1-4; TRBD1 matches at 8 bases. Germline loops: CDR1 SEHNR, CDR2 FQNEAQ (reference sequence). The CDR3 spans 16 residues. The trim removed 2 bases at V and 6 bases at J, leaving 8 bases unmatched. This CDR3 reads CASSLKGTGGHEKLFF. The CDR3 DNA is TGTGCCAGCAGCTTAAAGGGAACAGGGGGGCATGAAAAACTGTTTTTT.

This chain uses TRBV10-3 with TRBJ2-7, with 7 bases identical to TRBD1. Germline-derived CDR1 and CDR2 are ENHRY and SYGVKD. V lost 7 bases to trimming and J lost 3 bases; unmatched junction nucleotides: 0. The CDR3 spans 11 residues. The CDR3 nucleotides are TGTGCCATCACAGGGGGCTACGAGCAGTACTTC. Its translation: CAITGGYEQYF.

The count of this clone is one. CDR3: CASSYTTGQETQYF. CDR3 DNA: TGTGCCAGCAGCTATACTACAGGGCAAGAGACCCAGTACTTC. V is TRBV27 and J is TRBJ2-5; maybe TRBD1 (6 bases). V was pared by 6 bases and J by 2 bases, with 13 bases between. Germline CDR1 and CDR2: MNHEY and SMNVEV (reference sequence). CDR3 length: 14 residues.

This CDR3 is CASSYGEAYEQYF. CDR3 nucleotides: TGTGCCAGCAGCTACGGAGAGGCCTACGAGCAGTACTTC. This sequence joins TRBV6-5 and TRBJ2-7; D is ambiguous. Germline loops: CDR1 MNHEY, CDR2 SVGAGI. Trimming took off 6 bases at V and 2 bases at J, with 11 bases between the two ends. CDR3 length: 13 amino acids.

This clone appeared a single time. The chain recombines TRBV6-5 with TRBJ1-1; weak D call: TRBD1 (5 bases). The CDR3 extends over 13 amino acids. V was pared by 3 bases and J by 4 bases, with 9 bases between. Germline V gene sequence: CDR1 MNHEY, CDR2 SVGAGI. DNA for the CDR3: TGTGCCAGCAGTTATGGGACTGTCACTGAAGCTTTCTTT. Amino acids: CASSYGTVTEAFF.

The DNA for the CDR3 is TGTGCCAGCAGCTTTGGCGGGGCTTCGTTCGAGCAGTACTTC. It is translated as CASSFGGASFEQYF. The rearrangement joins TRBV11-2 to TRBJ2-7, with TRBD2 as a possible D gene (6 bases). Looked up from germline, CDR1 is SGHAT and CDR2 is FQNNGV. V lost 3 bases, J lost 6 bases, and 15 bases lay in between. The CDR3 runs to 14 residues.

V and J are TRBV10-3 and TRBJ1-2, with 9 bases identical to TRBD1. V trimming: 7 bases; J trimming: 2 bases; junction bases outside the gene matches: 8. This CDR3 is 15 amino acids long. Looked up from germline, CDR1 is ENHRY and CDR2 is SYGVKD. CDR3 sequence (DNA): TGTGCCATCACCCCCGGGACAGGGCGAAACTATGGCTACACCTTC. This translates into CAITPGTGRNYGYTF.

DNA for the CDR3: TGTGCCAGCAGCCTGGACCGACTTTTAACTGAAGCTTTCTTT. This gives the protein CASSLDRLLTEAFF. This rearrangement joins TRBV5-4 to TRBJ1-1; D is uncertain. The germline V and J ends were trimmed by 4 bases and 5 bases, with 15 bases remaining between them. This CDR3 is built from 14 residues. CDR1 and CDR2 from the germline V gene are SGHNT and YYREEE (reference sequence). The complete variable domain, with remaining parts taken from reference TRBV5-4 and TRBJ1-1, reads ETGVTQSPTHLIKTRGQQVTLRCSSQSGHNTVSWYQQALGQGPQFIFQYYREEENGRGNFPPRFSGLQFPNYSSELNVNALELDDSALYLCASSLDRLLTEAFFGQGTRLTVV.

A single count supports this clone. V is TRBV7-9 and J is TRBJ2-3; 8 nucleotides align to TRBD2. CDR3 length equals 17 residues. Germline V CDR1 and CDR2: SEHNR, FQNEAQ (reference sequence). Trimming at V came to 5 bases and at J to 3 bases, leaving 13 bases not matched to a gene. For the CDR3, the DNA is TGTGCCAGCAGCCCTCAAATGCGGGGGGCCGTGACAGATACGCAGTATTTT. This sequence encodes CASSPQMRGAVTDTQYF. Based on the CDR3 plus reference TRBV7-9 and TRBJ2-3, the full variable domain is DTGVSQNPRHKITKRGQNVTFRCDPISEHNRLYWYRQTLGQGPEFLTYFQNEAQLEKSRLLSDRFSAERPKGSFSTLEIQRTEQGDSAMYLCASSPQMRGAVTDTQYFGPGTRLTVL.

The genes are TRBV9 and TRBJ2-3, with D hard to call. From germline, CDR1 is SGDLS and CDR2 YYNGEE. V lost 6 bases, J lost 5 bases, and 13 bases lay in between. The CDR3 sequence is 13 residues long. The CDR3 DNA is TGTGCCAGCAACGCCATCCCGAGAGATACGCAGTATTTT. Residues: CASNAIPRDTQYF.

This chain uses TRBV19 with TRBJ2-1; 7 bases agree with TRBD1. The germline V gene has CDR1 LNHDA and CDR2 SQIVND (reference sequence). Losses at the gene ends were 8 bases for V and 6 bases for J; bases not matched to a gene: 1. The CDR3 has 11 residues. Written as DNA, the CDR3 is TGTGCCAGTGCAGGGGGCAATGAGCAGTTCTTC. It yields the protein CASAGGNEQFF. The whole variable domain, filled in from reference TRBV19 and TRBJ2-1, reads DGGITQSPKYLFRKEGQNVTLSCEQNLNHDAMYWYRQDPGQGLRLIYYSQIVNDFQKGDIAEGYSVSREKKESFPLTVTSAQKNPTAFYLCASAGGNEQFFGPGTRLTVL.

This chain links TRBV7-9 with TRBJ2-7, with D possibly TRBD2 on 7 matching bases. Germline V lookup: CDR1 SEHNR, CDR2 FQNEAQ (reference sequence). The CDR3 consists of 12 residues. V lost 8 bases and J lost 4, with 12 bases in between. The CDR3 loop reads CASGGGQYEQYF. CDR3 bases: TGTGCCAGCGGCGGGGGCCAGTACGAGCAGTACTTC.

This clone was found a few times. The same CDR3 is also encoded by other DNA sequences in this sample. The chain carries TRBV5-1 and TRBJ1-1; TRBD1 might be the D (6 bases). The CDR3 loop spans 11 amino acids. In germline, CDR1 is SGHRS, CDR2 YFSETQ. V was shortened by 4 bases and J by 8 bases, with 9 bases between the two germline ends. CDR3 nucleotides: TGCGCCAGCAGCCCTGGACAGGAAGCTTTCTTT. Residues: CASSPGQEAFF.

CDR3 sequence: CASSPPSRLASDTQYF. The CDR3, as DNA: TGTGCCAGCTCACCACCTTCGAGACTAGCATCAGATACGCAGTATTTT. J is TRBJ2-3 and V is TRBV18, with 7 bases identical to TRBD2. This CDR3 has 16 residues. The V gene's germline CDR1 is KGHSH and CDR2 LQKENI. V shed 0 bases and J 4 bases; nucleotides not matched to a gene: 7. The full variable domain, its missing parts supplied by reference TRBV18 and TRBJ2-3, is NAGVMQNPRHLVRRRGQEARLRCSPMKGHSHVYWYRQLPEEGLKFMVYLQKENIIDESGMPKERFSAEFPKEGPSILRIQQVVRGDSAAYFCASSPPSRLASDTQYFGPGTRLTVL.

This chain joins TRBV18 and TRBJ2-1; 10 nucleotides agree with TRBD1. The CDR3 runs 15 residues. The germline V gene has CDR1 KGHSH and CDR2 LQKENI. Germline trimming cut 6 bases from V and 7 bases from J; bases unmatched to any gene: 9. As DNA, the CDR3 is TGTGCCAGCTCCCACGACAGGGGGCAGGTGAATGAGCAGTTCTTC. This encodes CASSHDRGQVNEQFF.

The chain couples TRBV11-2 to TRBJ2-3; 9 bases match TRBD2. Trimming took 5 bases from V and 2 from J; bases not matched to a gene: 8. The CDR3 runs 16 residues. CDR1 is SGHAT, CDR2 FQNNGV, per germline. The CDR3, as DNA: TGTGCCAGCAGCCGTCATGGCGGGGGGGACACAGATACGCAGTATTTT. This gives the protein CASSRHGGGDTDTQYF.

J is TRBJ1-6 and V is TRBV3-1 (or the pseudogene TRBV3-2); D perhaps matches TRBD1 (5 bases). Germline V gene data show CDR1 as LGHDT and CDR2 as YNNKEL (reference sequence). Trimming left V 5 bases short and J 0 bases short, with 5 bases between. The CDR3 is 14 residues long. CDR3: CASSDSSYNSPLHF. For the CDR3, the DNA is TGTGCCAGCAGCGACAGCTCCTATAATTCACCCCTCCACTTT.